The 4 T cell receptor beta chains below were found in one sample sequenced in a study of control samples from healthy donors and cancer patients. Only in-frame clones appear in the TCRdb table, and some are missing; sequencing was by immunoSEQ multiplex PCR. The repertoire holds about 150,000 clones, about 90% seen once, with 0.68% in the top ten. What was sequenced was blood. The receptors stem from a woman aged 30 to 39 in good health.

As to this clone: At one of its ends the junction is not consistent with the germline gene, which may arise from a read error. The rearrangement uses TRBV19 and TRBJ2-1; D unresolved. This CDR3 region has 16 residues. Looked up from germline, CDR1 is LNHDA and CDR2 is SQIVND (reference sequence). CDR3 coding DNA: TGTGCCAGTAGTAATTGGTGGGAAGGGTCCACAAACGAGCTGTTCTTC. Protein sequence: CASSNWWEGSTNELFF.

The CDR3 coding sequence is TGTGCCAGCAGCCATCGATTGGGGGGTTCCCCCTACGAGCAGTACTTC. Translation: CASSHRLGGSPYEQYF. V usage is TRBV3-1 (or the pseudogene TRBV3-2) and J usage is TRBJ2-7; D is possibly TRBD2 (6 bases). The germline V gene encodes CDR1 LGHDT and CDR2 YNNKEL (reference sequence). This CDR3 region has 16 residues. V was trimmed by 3 bases and J by 2 bases, leaving 17 bases between them.

The V gene is TRBV6-6, the J gene TRBJ1-2; TRBD1 matches at 8 bases. The CDR3 totals 14 residues. The V gene end was trimmed by 4 bases and the J gene end by 5 bases; junction bases not matched to a gene: 6. Germline V CDR1 and CDR2: MNHNY, SVGAGI (reference sequence). The CDR3 sequence: CASSWTGLIYGYTF. The CDR3 nucleotides are TGTGCCAGCAGTTGGACAGGGCTTATTTATGGCTACACCTTC.

The rearrangement uses TRBV2 and TRBJ1-5; TRBD1 is a possible D gene (6 bases). The CDR3 loop spans 13 amino acids. V was shortened by 9 bases and J by 7 bases, with 16 bases between the two germline ends. The germline V gene has CDR1 SNHLY and CDR2 FYNNEI. The CDR3 loop reads CASLQGAGQPQHF. The CDR3 DNA reads as TGTGCCAGTCTACAGGGAGCGGGACAGCCCCAGCATTTT.